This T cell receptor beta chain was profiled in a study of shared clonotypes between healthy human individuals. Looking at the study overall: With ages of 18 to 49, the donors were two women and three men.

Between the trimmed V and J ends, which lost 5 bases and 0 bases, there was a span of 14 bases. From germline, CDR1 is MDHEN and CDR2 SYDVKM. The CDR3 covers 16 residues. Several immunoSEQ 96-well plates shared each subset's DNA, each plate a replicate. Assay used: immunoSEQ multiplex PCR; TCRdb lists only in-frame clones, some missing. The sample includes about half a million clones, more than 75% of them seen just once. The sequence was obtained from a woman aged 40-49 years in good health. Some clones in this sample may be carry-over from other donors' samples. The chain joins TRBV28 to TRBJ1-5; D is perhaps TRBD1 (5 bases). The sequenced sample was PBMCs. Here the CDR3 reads CASSPPTAHSNQPQHF. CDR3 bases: TGTGCCAGCAGTCCCCCGACAGCACATAGCAATCAGCCCCAGCATTTT.